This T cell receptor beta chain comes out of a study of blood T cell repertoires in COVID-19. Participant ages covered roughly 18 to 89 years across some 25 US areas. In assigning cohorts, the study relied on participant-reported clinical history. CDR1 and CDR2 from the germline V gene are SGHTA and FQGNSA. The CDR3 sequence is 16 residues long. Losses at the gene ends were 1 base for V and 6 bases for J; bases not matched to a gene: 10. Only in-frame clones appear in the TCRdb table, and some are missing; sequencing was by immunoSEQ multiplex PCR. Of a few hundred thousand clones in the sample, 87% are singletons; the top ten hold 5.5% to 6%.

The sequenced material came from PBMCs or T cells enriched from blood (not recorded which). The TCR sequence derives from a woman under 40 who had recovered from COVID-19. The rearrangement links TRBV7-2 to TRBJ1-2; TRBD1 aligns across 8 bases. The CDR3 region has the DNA TGTGCCAGCAGCTTAGGGTCTACAGGGGGTAGGGATGGCTACACCTTC. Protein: CASSLGSTGGRDGYTF.